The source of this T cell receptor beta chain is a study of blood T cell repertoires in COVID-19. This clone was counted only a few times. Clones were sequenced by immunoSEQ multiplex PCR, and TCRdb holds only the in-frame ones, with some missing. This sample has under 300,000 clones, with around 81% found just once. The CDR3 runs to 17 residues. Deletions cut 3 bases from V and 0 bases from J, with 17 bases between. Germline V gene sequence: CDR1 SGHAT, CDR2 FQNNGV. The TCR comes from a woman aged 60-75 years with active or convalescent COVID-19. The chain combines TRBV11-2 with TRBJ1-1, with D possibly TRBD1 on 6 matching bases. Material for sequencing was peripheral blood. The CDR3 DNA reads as TGTGCCAGCAGCTTCGGGGGGGCCCAACTCATGAACACTGAAGCTTTCTTT. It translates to CASSFGGAQLMNTEAFF.